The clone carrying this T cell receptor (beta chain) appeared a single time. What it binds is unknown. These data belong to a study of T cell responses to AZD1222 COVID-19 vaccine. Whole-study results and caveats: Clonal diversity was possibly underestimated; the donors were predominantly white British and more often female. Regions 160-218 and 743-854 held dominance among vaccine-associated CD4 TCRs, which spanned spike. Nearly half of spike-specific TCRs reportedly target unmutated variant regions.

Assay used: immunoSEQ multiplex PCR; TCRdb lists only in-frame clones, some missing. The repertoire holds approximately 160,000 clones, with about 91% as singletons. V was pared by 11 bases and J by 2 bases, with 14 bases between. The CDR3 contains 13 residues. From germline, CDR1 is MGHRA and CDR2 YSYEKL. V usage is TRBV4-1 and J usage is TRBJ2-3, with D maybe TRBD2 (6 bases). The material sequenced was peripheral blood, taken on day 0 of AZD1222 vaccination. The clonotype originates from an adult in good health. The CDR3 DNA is TGCGCCGGAGGGGCGGTTCTCACAGATACGCAGTATTTT. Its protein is CAGGAVLTDTQYF.